One and the same sample provided the 30 T cell receptor beta chains below, sequenced in a study of patients and donors after allogeneic stem cell transplantation (dated by TCRdb to the early 2020s). Libraries were constructed by RT-PCR. TCRdb shows the sequencer as NextSeq 550. The raw public reads went through TCRdb reprocessing: fastp at Q25, MiXCR clone calling, in-frame beta chains kept. Rows are combined by CDR3 protein, so each entry shows the most common genes and DNA. Across this sample there are some 960,000 distinct CDR3 sequences, with under 20% seen only once. Roughly 6% of the sample comes from the top ten. Sequenced sample: blood, either unsorted or a sorted T cell fraction (not recorded which). All receptors derive from a human donor who was either an allogeneic HSCT recipient or a stem cell or donor lymphocyte infusion donor (not recorded which). It is not recorded whose cells these are; they may come from a transplant donor.

This clonotype was picked up a small number of times. The genes are TRBV19 and TRBJ1-6, with D possibly matching TRBD1 (5 bases). Trimming left V 3 bases short and J 6 bases short, with 12 bases between. Germline assignment: CDR1 LNHDA and CDR2 SQIVND (reference sequence). The CDR3 totals 15 residues. The chain's CDR3 is CASSIGASINSPLHF. CDR3 bases: TGTGCCAGTAGTATCGGGGCCTCGATTAATTCACCCCTCCACTTT.

V gene TRBV7-9 combines with J gene TRBJ1-1; D ambiguous. The CDR3 spans 12 residues. Germline CDR1 is SEHNR and CDR2 is FQNEAQ (reference sequence). V was pared by 4 bases and J by 8 bases, with 11 bases between. The CDR3 loop reads CASSSLRPEAFF. The CDR3, as DNA: TGTGCCAGCAGCTCCCTACGACCCGAAGCTTTCTTT.

The gene calls are TRBV7-9 and TRBJ1-4; D gene ambiguous. V was trimmed by 1 base and J by 5 bases, leaving 14 bases between them. There are 16 residues in the CDR3. The germline gives CDR1 SEHNR, CDR2 FQNEAQ (reference sequence). The CDR3 sequence is CASSLGRGSGNEKLFF. CDR3 sequence (DNA): TGTGCCAGCAGCTTAGGTCGTGGGAGTGGAAATGAAAAACTGTTTTTT. Variable domain in full (rest from reference TRBV7-9 and TRBJ1-4): DTGVSQNPRHKITKRGQNVTFRCDPISEHNRLYWYRQTLGQGPEFLTYFQNEAQLEKSRLLSDRFSAERPKGSFSTLEIQRTEQGDSAMYLCASSLGRGSGNEKLFFGSGTQLSVL.

The CDR3 spells CSAIGARTNQPQHF. For the CDR3, the DNA is TGCAGTGCCATAGGAGCCCGAACTAATCAGCCCCAGCATTTT. This sequence joins TRBV20-1 and TRBJ1-5; D gene unclear. V lost 6 bases and J 4 bases, leaving 16 bases between the germline ends. Germline V gene lookup returns CDR1 DFQATT and CDR2 SNEGSKA (reference sequence). This CDR3 has 14 amino acids.

The sample holds a few counts of this clonotype. The genes are TRBV12-3 or TRBV12-4 and TRBJ2-1, with 16 nucleotides matching TRBD2. The CDR3 is made up of 15 amino acids. Trimming cost V 7 bases and J 7 bases; bases outside gene matches: 4. Here the CDR3 DNA reads TGTGCCAGCACGGGACTAGCGGGGGGGCAGAATGAGCAGTTCTTC. It codes for CASTGLAGGQNEQFF.

V and J are TRBV4-2 and TRBJ2-1, with 9 bases lining up with TRBD2. V lost 3 bases, J lost 4 bases, and 7 bases stayed unmatched. The CDR3 has 16 residues. The germline V gene encodes CDR1 LGHNA and CDR2 YNFKEQ. The CDR3 nucleotides are TGTGCCAGCAGCCAGGGCACAGCGGGAGGATACAATGAGCAGTTCTTC. It codes for CASSQGTAGGYNEQFF.

V usage is TRBV6-2 or TRBV6-3 and J usage is TRBJ1-1; weak D call: TRBD1 (6 bases). Trimming cost V 6 bases and J 4 bases, with 12 bases left between them. CDR1 and CDR2 (germline): MNHEY, SVGEGT. The CDR3 length is 13 residues. The CDR3 nucleotides are TGTGCCAGCAGGTTACAGGGTTTCACTGAAGCTTTCTTT. Translated, it gives CASRLQGFTEAFF.

This clonotype was observed a handful of times. The chain combines TRBV7-8 with TRBJ1-1; D perhaps matches TRBD1 (5 bases). Germline V lookup: CDR1 SGHVS, CDR2 FQNEAQ. The CDR3 has 13 amino acids. Deletions cut 2 bases from V and 7 bases from J, with 11 bases between. The CDR3 DNA reads as TGTGCCAGCAGCTTACTGGATAGGGGTGAAGCTTTCTTT. Translation gives CASSLLDRGEAFF.

The chain uses TRBV12-3 or TRBV12-4 and TRBJ2-7, with D uncertain. The CDR3 sequence is 12 residues long. V dropped 5 bases and J dropped 3 bases, with 8 bases sitting between them. The CDR3 protein is CASSPTVYEQYF. CDR3 DNA sequence: TGTGCCAGCAGTCCCACCGTCTACGAGCAGTACTTC.

This clonotype was counted a few times. This sequence joins TRBV12-3 or TRBV12-4 and TRBJ1-2; 8 bases map to TRBD1. J was trimmed by 2 bases and V by 3 bases; bases with no gene match: 5. The CDR3 runs to 15 residues. CDR3 sequence: CASSLTGAYNYGYTF. CDR3 sequence (DNA): TGTGCCAGCAGTTTGACAGGGGCGTACAACTATGGCTACACCTTC.

This chain links TRBV7-8 with TRBJ1-5, with D possibly being TRBD1 (6 bases). V was shortened by 1 base and J by 3 bases, with 19 bases between the two germline ends. The CDR3 spans 18 residues. Germline V gives CDR1 SGHVS, CDR2 FQNEAQ. DNA of the CDR3: TGTGCCAGCAGCTTAGGTGGACCTCGTACAGGGCCCAATCAGCCCCAGCATTTT. It specifies CASSLGGPRTGPNQPQHF.

This clonotype showed up just a few times. J is TRBJ2-5 and V is TRBV7-2, with 7 bases aligning to TRBD2. CDR3 length: 14 residues. Germline V gene data show CDR1 as SGHTA and CDR2 as FQGNSA. After removal of 1 base from V and 5 bases from J, the junction contained 4 bases not matched to a gene. The CDR3 DNA reads TGTGCCAGCAGCTTAGTTCTCGGGAGGGAGACCCAGTACTTC. Protein product: CASSLVLGRETQYF.

This clonotype was seen a few times. The CDR3 DNA reads as TGTGCCACAACCCCCCGGGGGCAGGAGGCTAACTATGGCTACACCTTC. Translating gives CATTPRGQEANYGYTF. V is TRBV15 and J is TRBJ1-2, with D perhaps TRBD1 (6 bases). This CDR3 region has 16 residues. Germline CDR1 LNHNV, CDR2 YYDKDF (reference sequence). Trimming removed 9 bases at V and 0 bases at J, with 20 bases between.

The CDR3 nucleotides read TGTGCCAGCAGCTTTGGGGTATACGAAGCTTTCTTT. It is translated as CASSFGVYEAFF. V and J are TRBV11-2 and TRBJ1-1; D not certain. V dropped 3 bases and J dropped 8 bases, with 10 bases sitting between them. The CDR3 has 12 amino acids. In germline, CDR1 is SGHAT, CDR2 FQNNGV.

This clonotype was counted only a few times. The rearrangement uses TRBV5-1 and TRBJ1-5; D is perhaps TRBD1 (5 bases). Germline CDR1 SGHRS, CDR2 YFSETQ. Between the trimmed V and J ends, which lost 0 bases and 1 base, there was a span of 8 bases. The CDR3 length is 15 residues. CDR3 amino acids: CASSLEAGSNQPQHF. CDR3 nucleotides: TGCGCCAGCAGCTTGGAGGCAGGGAGCAATCAGCCCCAGCATTTT.

In this sample, this clonotype turned up a few times. The chain carries TRBV13 and TRBJ2-1; TRBD2 aligns across 15 bases. The germline CDR1 and CDR2 sequences are PRHDT and FYEKMQ (reference sequence). CDR3 length: 20 amino acids. V lost 5 bases and J lost 0; bases outside the gene matches: 11. The CDR3 nucleotides read TGTGCCAGCAGCAGGCCCGGGACTAGCGGGAGGCCCATCTCCTACAATGAGCAGTTCTTC. Protein product: CASSRPGTSGRPISYNEQFF.

The chain uses TRBV2 and TRBJ2-6; 8 nucleotides match TRBD1. The CDR3 length is 13 residues. After removal of 8 bases from V and 13 bases from J, the junction contained 10 bases not matched to a gene. Germline CDR1 and CDR2: SNHLY and FYNNEI. CDR3 in amino acids: CASSRQGRMVLTF. As DNA, the CDR3 is TGTGCCAGCTCGAGACAGGGGCGGATGGTCCTGACTTTC.

The chain carries TRBV4-2 and TRBJ1-5, with D perhaps TRBD1 (5 bases). The ends were cut back, 1 base at V and 0 bases at J, with 25 bases in the middle. The CDR3 consists of 21 residues. Germline-derived CDR1 and CDR2 are LGHNA and YNFKEQ. CDR3 in DNA: TGTGCCAGCAGCCAAGGGGGCGGGCGGCAGGGAAGTGGATTTAGCAATCAGCCCCAGCATTTT. Translation gives CASSQGGGRQGSGFSNQPQHF.

The table lists this clonotype with a few counts. The chain recombines TRBV11-2 with TRBJ2-2, with D possibly TRBD2 on 6 matching bases. This CDR3 is 16 amino acids long. Germline V gene sequence: CDR1 SGHAT, CDR2 FQNNGV. V was trimmed by 1 base and J by 4 bases, leaving 13 bases between them. The CDR3: CASSLAWGVVTGELFF. The CDR3 DNA sequence: TGTGCCAGCAGCTTAGCGTGGGGGGTGGTCACCGGGGAGCTGTTTTTT.

This clonotype has at least ten counts. The J gene is TRBJ2-5, the V gene TRBV24-1; 8 nucleotides match TRBD1. Germline-derived CDR1 and CDR2 are KGHDR and SFDVKD. The ends lost 3 bases at V and 2 bases at J; junction bases unmatched: 4. There are 15 residues in the CDR3. CDR3 in amino acids: CATSDADRGQETQYF. The CDR3 coding sequence is TGTGCCACCAGTGATGCAGACAGGGGACAAGAGACCCAGTACTTC.

This clonotype has just a few counts. The V and J genes are TRBV3-1 and TRBJ2-3; D is unclear. V dropped 1 base and J dropped 2 bases, with 10 bases sitting between them. The CDR3 is made up of 15 amino acids. Looked up from germline, CDR1 is LGHDT and CDR2 is YNNKEL (reference sequence). The CDR3 DNA reads as TGTGCCAGCAGCCAAGCCGATGACACCACAGATACGCAGTATTTT. It yields the protein CASSQADDTTDTQYF.

This clonotype was picked up a small number of times. This sequence joins TRBV6-4 and TRBJ2-3; tentatively, D is TRBD2 (5 bases). The germline V gene has CDR1 MRHNA and CDR2 SNTAGT. V lost 3 bases and J 2 bases, leaving 12 bases between the germline ends. This CDR3 is 15 amino acids long. The CDR3 DNA reads TGTGCCAGCAGTGAACTAGGCCTGACCACAGATACGCAGTATTTT. Encoded protein: CASSELGLTTDTQYF.

The chain joins TRBV4-2 to TRBJ1-1; possible D gene TRBD1, 5 bases. CDR1 is LGHNA and CDR2 is YNFKEQ in the germline V gene. V was cut by 6 bases and J by 4 bases, with 18 bases left in between. CDR3 length: 15 residues. For the CDR3, the DNA is TGTGCCAGCAGACCTGCTTTGTTTGGGACCACTGAAGCTTTCTTT. Its protein is CASRPALFGTTEAFF.

The rearrangement uses TRBV6-1 and TRBJ2-1; no clear D gene. Deletions cut 3 bases from V and 8 bases from J, with 11 bases between. There are 13 residues in the CDR3. Germline CDR1 MNHNS, CDR2 SASEGT. The CDR3 nucleotides read TGTGCCAGCAGTGACTCAGGCTATCATGAGCAGTTCTTC. Translating gives CASSDSGYHEQFF.

This clonotype has more than one count but fewer than ten. The genes are TRBV14 and TRBJ2-2; 10 bases fit TRBD1. After removal of 2 bases from V and 7 bases from J, the junction contained 7 bases not matched to a gene. The CDR3 is 16 amino acids. CDR1 and CDR2 (germline): SGHDN, FVKESK. CDR3 loop: CASSQSGTGVIGELFF. Here the CDR3 DNA reads TGTGCCAGCAGCCAATCCGGGACAGGGGTGATCGGGGAGCTGTTTTTT.

The chain couples TRBV29-1 to TRBJ1-2; maybe TRBD1 (6 bases). The V end lost 3 bases, the J end lost 2 bases, and 19 bases lay between the germline ends. CDR1 and CDR2 from the germline V gene are SQVTM and ANQGSEA. The CDR3 spans 16 residues. DNA of the CDR3: TGCAGCGTTGATGCGGGGGGCATGGAATGGAACTATGGCTACACCTTC. Protein product: CSVDAGGMEWNYGYTF. The variable domain in full, with the rest retrieved from reference TRBV29-1 and TRBJ1-2, is SAVISQKPSRDICQRGTSLTIQCQVDSQVTMMFWYRQQPGQSLTLIATANQGSEATYESGFVIDKFPISRPNLTFSTLTVSNMSPEDSSIYLCSVDAGGMEWNYGYTFGSGTRLTVV.

A few counts support this clonotype. The rearrangement joins TRBV20-1 to TRBJ2-7; 7 nucleotides agree with TRBD2. The V gene's germline CDR1 is DFQATT and CDR2 SNEGSKA (reference sequence). CDR3 size: 16 residues. V trimming: 0 bases; J trimming: 4 bases; junction bases outside the gene matches: 12. The CDR3 sequence is CSARDPQRGWGYEQYF. CDR3 sequence (DNA): TGCAGTGCTAGAGATCCCCAGCGGGGCTGGGGATACGAGCAGTACTTC.

This clonotype was counted between two and nine times. The V and J genes are TRBV12-3 or TRBV12-4 and TRBJ2-7, with 7 nucleotides matching TRBD1. V trimming: 5 bases; J trimming: 1 base; junction bases outside the gene matches: 11. This CDR3 has 16 amino acids. The CDR3 protein is CASSLSDRVSSYEQYF. Here the CDR3 DNA reads TGTGCCAGCAGTCTAAGCGACAGGGTGTCATCCTACGAGCAGTACTTC.

The chain employs TRBV12-3 or TRBV12-4 and TRBJ1-2; D gene unclear. With 3 bases removed from V and 0 bases from J, the gap between germline ends came to 17 bases. This CDR3 is 17 amino acids long. CDR3: CASSFFPAPPPNYGYTF. CDR3 DNA: TGTGCCAGCAGTTTTTTCCCAGCTCCACCACCTAACTATGGCTACACCTTC.

This clonotype was seen more than once but under ten times. The genes are TRBV11-2 and TRBJ2-1; D remains unclear. V was trimmed by 4 bases and J by 6 bases, leaving 7 bases between them. This CDR3 spans 12 amino acids. From germline, CDR1 is SGHAT and CDR2 FQNNGV. CDR3 bases: TGTGCCAGCAGCTCCTTTAGCAATGAGCAGTTCTTC. As protein: CASSSFSNEQFF.